Included here is one T cell receptor (beta chain) sequence, with context. No antigen is known for it. This table comes from immunoSEQ multiplex PCR, and its TCRdb copy is limited to in-frame clones, with some not included. The sample lists 100,000 or so clones; around 89% were seen once. The CDR3 spans 16 residues. V lost 6 bases to trimming and J lost 1 base; unmatched junction nucleotides: 12. CDR1 and CDR2 from the germline V gene are SQVTM and ANQGSEA. This entry is derived from a study of glioma-infiltrating T cells after dendritic cell vaccination. Background on the study: Autologous tumor lysate-pulsed dendritic cell vaccination was given between the early 2000s and the early 2010s.

Study-wide results and limits: TCR clonality showed no direct relationship with survival. Only a small number of patients had complete blood and tumor samples.

Time point reported: after dendritic cell vaccination, including at tumor progression/relapse. Isocitrate dehydrogenase mutation was absent in all glioblastoma patients. The sequence was collected from a human donor with glioblastoma. The chain combines TRBV29-1 with TRBJ2-3; the match to TRBD1 covers 8 bases. The input for sequencing was blood, taken after dendritic cell vaccination. The DNA for the CDR3 is TGCAGCGTCGCCGGACAGGGAGGCGGTGGCACAGATACGCAGTATTTT. Its translation: CSVAGQGGGGTDTQYF.